This record concerns one T cell receptor beta chain sequence. This entry comes from a study of blood T cell repertoires in COVID-19. Sequencing was performed with immunoSEQ multiplex PCR; in TCRdb, only in-frame clones are kept and a portion is missing. The sample lists over 200,000 clones, about four fifths occurring once. Germline V gene data show CDR1 as SGHAT and CDR2 as FQNNGV. The length of the CDR3 is 14 residues. Trimming pared 1 base from V and 5 bases from J, leaving 11 bases between. V usage is TRBV11-2 and J usage is TRBJ1-1, with D tentatively TRBD1 (5 bases). Sequencing input: peripheral blood. The clonotype originates from a woman between 40 and 55 years old with active or convalescent COVID-19. The CDR3 region is CASSLAGGVTEAFF. DNA of the CDR3: TGTGCCAGCAGCTTAGCGGGAGGGGTAACTGAAGCTTTCTTT.